This T cell receptor (beta chain) was sequenced in a study of blood T cell repertoires in COVID-19 (dated by TCRdb to 2020 to 2022). The study in broad terms: Collaborator samples came from the United States, Italy and Spain and covered acute and convalescent phases of COVID-19. Sample metadata almost always included a de-identified subject ID, COVID-19 status, age in years and sex. The dataset comprised deeply sampled blood TCRbeta repertoires from subjects exposed to, actively infected with, or recovered from COVID-19. The prospective study material was composed of cDNA or gDNA derived from T cells, B-cell-depleted T cells, or PBMCs. A freely available public database, intended as a resource for researchers studying the immune response to SARS-CoV-2, is where the repertoires were released. Where available, HLA class I and class II types were taken from metadata supplied by the sample provider and were not determined by assay-based typing. The samples were drawn from the first 160 participants of the ongoing ImmuneRACE study and from 1,254 subjects provided by 6 global collaborators. Study-wide conclusions, independent of this receptor: How much clinical and demographic metadata was included differed by source and by participant, and the metadata was provided uncurated.

The immunoSEQ Assay, a bias-controlled multiplex PCR, was used to amplify TCRbeta CDR3 regions from genomic DNA. In the authors' own workflow: The number of nucleated cells in each sample was estimated from the amplification of reference gene primers within the assay. Sequence reads were collapsed and filtered to measure the absolute abundance of every unique TCRbeta CDR3 rearrangement. For each sample, productive Simpson clonality was calculated as the square root of Simpson's diversity index across productive rearrangements. Imported from immuneACCESS, the table was reduced by TCRdb to in-frame sequences with V and J called. These copies leave out some clones; in studies compared against another copy, an unresolved V gene accounts for under half, and the cause of the remainder is not known. V and J calls and clone size are copied from that table; D and trimming were computed from the DNA. The sample records 200,000 to 250,000 clones, approximately 83% of which are singletons. Approximately 1.4% of the sample rests with the top ten.

A word on this clone: Its antigen is unknown. Per-nucleotide qualities are absent, and no much larger clonotype sits a single base away.

In the prospective study, participants were about 18 to 89 years old, resided in around 25 geographic areas of the United States, and were enrolled through a virtual design. In the prospective study, participants were assigned to cohorts based on the clinical history participants reported in a screening survey and a study questionnaire. Each participant in the prospective study had whole blood, serum and a nasopharyngeal or oropharyngeal swab collected by mobile phlebotomists. Prospective study participants could optionally give additional blood draws and questionnaires over an approximately two-month period. Blood samples from the prospective study were shipped frozen or at room temperature prior to DNA extraction. From the cysteine up to the phenylalanine, the CDR3 has a length of 15 residues. The sequence is cut down to CDR3 DNA, 45 bases in frame from base 1. From a lookup of the germline V gene (reference sequence), CDR1 and CDR2 are SEHNR and FQNEAQ. V trim: 1 base; J trim: 6 bases; unmatched bases: 6.

This receptor was identified in a woman in her thirties or forties with acute COVID-19. The specimen was PBMCs or T cells enriched from blood (not recorded which). In this chain, TRBV7-9 is recombined with TRBJ2-7, with 10 bases aligning to TRBD1. The base sequence is TGTGCCAGCAGCTTAGTAGGGACAGGGGCTCTCGAGCAGTACTTC. It specifies CASSLVGTGALEQYF.